The 20 T cell receptor beta chains listed next were all sequenced from one sample in a study of response to subunit inactivated influenza vaccine. TCRdb independently ran MiXCR on the RT-PCR reads; one entry per CDR3 protein. In the table there are 630,000 or so distinct CDR3 sequences, around 16% of which are singletons. The source material was PBMCs from blood, sampled roughly 12 days after vaccination. The receptors were gathered from a man aged 50 to 59 who received an inactivated influenza vaccine.

The chain carries TRBV20-1 and TRBJ2-7; weak D call: TRBD1 (5 bases). CDR1 and CDR2 (germline): DFQATT, SNEGSKA (reference sequence). The CDR3 is 12 residues long. Trimming removed 4 bases at V and 1 base at J, with 8 bases between. The CDR3 bases are TGCAGTGCTAACCGACAGTCCTACGAGCAGTACTTC. Amino acids: CSANRQSYEQYF.

This chain connects TRBV12-3 or TRBV12-4 to TRBJ2-7; 12 bases map to TRBD2. The trim removed 3 bases at V and 0 bases at J, leaving 6 bases unmatched. This CDR3 contains 17 residues. The CDR3 region has the DNA TGTGCCAGCAGTTTTACACTAGCGGGAGGCAGCTCCTACGAGCAGTACTTC. Translating gives CASSFTLAGGSSYEQYF.

This clonotype was recorded only once. The gene calls are TRBV5-6 and TRBJ1-3; D might be TRBD1 (5 bases). The germline gives CDR1 SGHDT, CDR2 YYEEEE. The V end lost 0 bases, the J end lost 2 bases, and 12 bases lay between the germline ends. This CDR3 contains 16 residues. The DNA for the CDR3 is TGTGCCAGCAGCTTGGGCTACGCAGGGACTGGAAACACCATATATTTT. Its translation: CASSLGYAGTGNTIYF.

V gene TRBV7-8 combines with J gene TRBJ2-2, with D possibly TRBD2 on 6 matching bases. Germline V gives CDR1 SGHVS, CDR2 FQNEAQ. V was pared by 1 base and J by 0 bases, with 12 bases between. The CDR3 loop spans 17 amino acids. The CDR3 here is CASSLDDPGANTGELFF. The CDR3 DNA reads TGTGCCAGCAGCTTAGACGATCCGGGAGCGAACACCGGGGAGCTGTTTTTT.

This clonotype occurred many times. V is TRBV7-8 and J is TRBJ1-2; possible D gene TRBD1, 5 bases. Germline-derived CDR1 and CDR2 are SGHVS and FQNEAQ. V was shortened by 5 bases and J by 4 bases, with 11 bases between the two germline ends. The CDR3 has 13 residues. CDR3 in amino acids: CASSTGTGYGYTF. DNA of the CDR3: TGTGCCAGCAGCACTGGGACGGGCTATGGCTACACCTTC.

This clonotype occurred many times. This chain uses TRBV5-1 with TRBJ2-1; TRBD1 is a possible D gene (6 bases). V lost 3 bases and J lost 10, with 17 bases in between. The CDR3 length is 14 residues. From germline, CDR1 is SGHRS and CDR2 YFSETQ. For the CDR3, the DNA is TGCGCCAGCAGCTCAACCGTGCAGGGGAAAGAGCAGTTCTTC. It yields the protein CASSSTVQGKEQFF.

This sequence joins TRBV4-1 and TRBJ2-5; 7 bases line up with TRBD1. V lost 0 bases and J lost 5; bases outside the gene matches: 0. Germline lookup yields CDR1 MGHRA and CDR2 YSYEKL. This CDR3 contains 13 residues. The CDR3 here is CASSQEDRETQYF. CDR3 nucleotide sequence: TGCGCCAGCAGCCAAGAGGACAGGGAGACCCAGTACTTC.

This rearrangement joins TRBV7-2 to TRBJ2-5; D is perhaps TRBD1 (5 bases). The CDR3 is made up of 15 amino acids. Germline loops: CDR1 SGHTA, CDR2 FQGNSA. The ends were cut back, 1 base at V and 5 bases at J, with 14 bases in the middle. The CDR3 here is CASSLDVGRLETQYF. The CDR3 bases are TGTGCCAGCAGCTTAGATGTGGGGCGCCTGGAGACCCAGTACTTC.

In this sample, this clonotype turned up a few times. The chain recombines TRBV10-3 with TRBJ2-7; D is perhaps TRBD2 (5 bases). Germline CDR1 reads ENHRY; CDR2 reads SYGVKD. The CDR3 loop spans 14 amino acids. V lost 6 bases and J lost 5, with 17 bases in between. CDR3 loop: CAISLGSVVDEQYF. Here the CDR3 DNA reads TGTGCCATCAGCCTGGGTAGCGTCGTAGACGAGCAGTACTTC.

The V and J genes are TRBV20-1 and TRBJ2-5; D might be TRBD2 (5 bases). CDR1 and CDR2 from the germline V gene are DFQATT and SNEGSKA (reference sequence). V lost 0 bases to trimming and J lost 2 bases, with 13 bases between them. The CDR3 extends over 15 amino acids. The CDR3 is CSARDTNSGQETQYF. The CDR3 DNA follows: TGCAGTGCTAGAGATACTAATTCGGGACAAGAGACCCAGTACTTC.

The sample holds one count of this clonotype. The chain couples TRBV14 to TRBJ2-1; D is perhaps TRBD1 (5 bases). Germline assignment: CDR1 SGHDN and CDR2 FVKESK. Trimming took 1 base from V and 7 from J, leaving 11 bases between them. The length of the CDR3 is 14 residues. Here the CDR3 reads CASSQGRKGNEQFF. CDR3 DNA sequence: TGTGCCAGCAGCCAAGGCAGGAAGGGGAATGAGCAGTTCTTC.

The chain employs TRBV13 and TRBJ2-7; no definite D call. The CDR3 covers 12 residues. V was pared by 6 bases and J by 7 bases, with 13 bases between. Germline lookup yields CDR1 PRHDT and CDR2 FYEKMQ (reference sequence). For the CDR3, the DNA is TGTGCCAGCAGTCAAACTCCTAGAGAGCAGTACTTC. It encodes CASSQTPREQYF.

This clonotype was recorded many times. The chain links TRBV14 to TRBJ2-2, with D unresolved. The CDR3 sequence is 15 residues long. Germline values: CDR1 SGHDN, CDR2 FVKESK. Trimming removed 1 base at V and 0 bases at J, with 6 bases between. The CDR3 nucleotides are TGTGCCAGCAGCCAAGCGGTGACGAACACCGGGGAGCTGTTTTTT. Protein product: CASSQAVTNTGELFF. The whole variable domain, filled in from reference TRBV14 and TRBJ2-2, reads EAGVTQFPSHSVIEKGQTVTLRCDPISGHDNLYWYRRVMGKEIKFLLHFVKESKQDESGMPNNRFLAERTGGTYSTLKVQPAELEDSGVYFCASSQAVTNTGELFFGEGSRLTVL.

This chain uses TRBV6-5 with TRBJ2-5, with TRBD1 matching 7 bases. This CDR3 is 15 amino acids long. Germline trimming cut 0 bases from V and 1 base from J; bases unmatched to any gene: 2. Germline CDR1 reads MNHEY; CDR2 reads SVGAGI. CDR3 DNA: TGTGCCAGCAGTTACTCGGGACAGCGCCAAGAGACCCAGTACTTC. Translating it yields CASSYSGQRQETQYF.

This clonotype was seen many times. The chain uses TRBV20-1 and TRBJ2-7; 12 bases match TRBD2. J was trimmed by 2 bases and V by 1 base; bases with no gene match: 6. Germline CDR1 and CDR2: DFQATT and SNEGSKA (reference sequence). The CDR3 consists of 16 residues. The CDR3 reads CSARASGGVITYEQYF. The CDR3 DNA reads TGCAGTGCTAGAGCTAGCGGGGGGGTTATAACCTACGAGCAGTACTTC.

This clonotype has ten or more counts. A junction boundary mismatches the germline segment, possibly from a read error. The rearrangement joins TRBV3-1 to TRBJ1-1; D remains ambiguous. Germline lookup yields CDR1 LGHDT and CDR2 YNNKEL (reference sequence). The CDR3 extends over 12 amino acids. The CDR3 loop is CASSQGRTEAFF. CDR3 nucleotide sequence: TGCGCCAGCAGCCAAGGCAGGACTGAAGCTTTCTTT.

This clonotype was observed many times. The CDR3 loop is CASSLKGALGNTIYF. The CDR3 DNA reads TGTGCCAGCAGCTTAAAGGGGGCCCTCGGAAACACCATATATTTT. This chain connects TRBV7-2 to TRBJ1-3, with 7 bases fitting TRBD1. Germline V gene data show CDR1 as SGHTA and CDR2 as FQGNSA. The V segment lost 2 bases and the J segment 4 bases; nucleotides outside the gene matches: 5. The CDR3 has 15 residues.

This chain connects TRBV15 to TRBJ2-3, with 14 bases lining up with TRBD2. Losses at the gene ends were 4 bases for V and 5 bases for J; bases not matched to a gene: 5. Germline CDR1 reads LNHNV; CDR2 reads YYDKDF (reference sequence). The CDR3 spans 16 residues. CDR3 coding DNA: TGTGCCACCAGCATCGGACTAGCGGGGGGTTTAGATACGCAGTATTTT. Residues: CATSIGLAGGLDTQYF.

This clonotype appeared a few times. V is TRBV7-2 and J is TRBJ2-1; D possibly corresponds to TRBD2 (6 bases). Germline V CDR1 and CDR2: SGHTA, FQGNSA. V shed 0 bases and J shed 4 bases, with 13 bases lying between them. The CDR3 is 16 amino acids. This chain's CDR3 is CASSLAAGSGYNEQFF. CDR3 sequence (DNA): TGTGCCAGCAGCTTAGCGGCCGGGAGTGGGTACAATGAGCAGTTCTTC.

Comments on this clonotype: This may come from a read error, since a much larger clone is one base off. The rearrangement links TRBV6-6 to TRBJ2-7; D unclear. This CDR3 spans 13 amino acids. The germline CDR1 and CDR2 sequences are MNHNY and SVGAGI (reference sequence). CDR3 DNA sequence: TGTGCCAGCAGTTACGGGCTAAACTACGAGAAGTACTTC. The encoded protein is CASSYGLNYEKYF.